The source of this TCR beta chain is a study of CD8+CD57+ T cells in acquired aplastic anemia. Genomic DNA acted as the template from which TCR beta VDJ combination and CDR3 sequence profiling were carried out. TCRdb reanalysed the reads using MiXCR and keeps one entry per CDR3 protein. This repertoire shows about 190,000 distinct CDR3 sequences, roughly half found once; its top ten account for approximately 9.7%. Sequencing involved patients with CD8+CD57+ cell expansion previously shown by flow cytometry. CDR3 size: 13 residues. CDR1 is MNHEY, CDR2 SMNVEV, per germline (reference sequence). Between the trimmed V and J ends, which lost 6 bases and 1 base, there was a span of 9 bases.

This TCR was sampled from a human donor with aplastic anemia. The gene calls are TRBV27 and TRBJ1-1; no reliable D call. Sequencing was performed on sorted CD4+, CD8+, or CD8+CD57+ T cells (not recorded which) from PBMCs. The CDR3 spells CASRKLANTEAFF. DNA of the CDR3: TGTGCCAGCAGGAAACTTGCGAACACTGAAGCTTTCTTT.